This TCR beta chain was sequenced during a study of blood T cells in healthy people across ages. Study-wide findings and caveats: Unsorted PBMC material precluded a definitive naive versus antigen-experienced comparison.

Every sample yielded at least 7 million isolated PBMCs. With respect to this clonotype: Its antigen is unknown.

A J-beta primer mix and a sample-barcoded 5' primer were used in a second PCR of about 6 to 12 cycles. Each CDR3 protein gets one entry after TCRdb re-called the 5' RACE reads with MiXCR. Among about 1.8 million distinct CDR3 sequences, around 50% were seen once, and the ten largest hold around 2.1%. CDR1 is SGHRS, CDR2 YFSETQ, per germline. CDR3 size: 16 residues. V gave up 4 bases and J gave up 0 bases; unmatched junction bases: 7. Sequencing was done on a sample of blood. This TCR came from a woman aged 40 to 50 in good health. The chain recombines TRBV5-1 with TRBJ2-3, with TRBD1 identical over 8 bases. The CDR3 sequence: CASSPAGQASTDTQYF. CDR3 sequence (DNA): TGCGCCAGCAGCCCTGCGGGACAGGCTAGCACAGATACGCAGTATTTT.